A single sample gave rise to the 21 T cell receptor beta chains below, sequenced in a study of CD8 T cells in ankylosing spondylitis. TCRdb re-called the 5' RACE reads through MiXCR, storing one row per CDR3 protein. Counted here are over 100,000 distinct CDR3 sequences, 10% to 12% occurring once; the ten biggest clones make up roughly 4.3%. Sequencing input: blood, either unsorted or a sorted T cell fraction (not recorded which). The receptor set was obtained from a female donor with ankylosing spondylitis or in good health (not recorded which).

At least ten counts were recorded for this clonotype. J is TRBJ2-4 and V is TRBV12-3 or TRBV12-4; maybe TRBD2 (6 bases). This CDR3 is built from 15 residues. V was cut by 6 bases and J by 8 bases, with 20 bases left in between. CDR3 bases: TGTGCCAGCAGGCGGGGAGAGCTCCTGGGGGACATTCAGTACTTC. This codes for CASRRGELLGDIQYF.

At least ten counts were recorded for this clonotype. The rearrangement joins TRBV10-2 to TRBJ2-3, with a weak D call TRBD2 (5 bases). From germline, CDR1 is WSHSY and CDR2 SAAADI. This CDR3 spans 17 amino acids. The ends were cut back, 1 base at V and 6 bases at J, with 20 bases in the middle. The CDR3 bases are TGCGCCAGCAGTGAGTTCTACCCGGGGAGACCCACCGATACGCAGTATTTT. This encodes CASSEFYPGRPTDTQYF.

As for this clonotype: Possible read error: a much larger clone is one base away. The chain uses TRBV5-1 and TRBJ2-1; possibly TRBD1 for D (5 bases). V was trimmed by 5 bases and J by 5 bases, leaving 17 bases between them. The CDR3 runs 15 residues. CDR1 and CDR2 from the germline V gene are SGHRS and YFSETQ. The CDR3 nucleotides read TGCGCCAGCAGGATTGGGGCCCCGTTCAACAATGAGCAGTTCTTC. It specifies CASRIGAPFNNEQFF.

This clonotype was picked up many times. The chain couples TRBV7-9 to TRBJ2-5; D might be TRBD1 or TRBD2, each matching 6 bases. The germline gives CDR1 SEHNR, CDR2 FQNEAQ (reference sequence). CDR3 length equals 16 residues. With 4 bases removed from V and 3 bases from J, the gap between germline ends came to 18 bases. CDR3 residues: CASSSRLEGGKETQYF. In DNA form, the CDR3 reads TGTGCCAGCAGCTCCCGACTAGAGGGGGGAAAAGAGACCCAGTACTTC. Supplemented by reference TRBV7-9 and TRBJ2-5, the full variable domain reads DTGVSQNPRHKITKRGQNVTFRCDPISEHNRLYWYRQTLGQGPEFLTYFQNEAQLEKSRLLSDRFSAERPKGSFSTLEIQRTEQGDSAMYLCASSSRLEGGKETQYFGPGTRLLVL.

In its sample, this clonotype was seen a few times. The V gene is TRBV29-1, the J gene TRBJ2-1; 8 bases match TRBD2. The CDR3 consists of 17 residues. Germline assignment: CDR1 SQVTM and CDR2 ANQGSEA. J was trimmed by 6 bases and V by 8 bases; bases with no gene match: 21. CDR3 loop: CSTAYTPLAGGGNEQFF. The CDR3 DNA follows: TGCAGCACTGCTTACACCCCTCTCGCGGGAGGAGGCAATGAGCAGTTCTTC.

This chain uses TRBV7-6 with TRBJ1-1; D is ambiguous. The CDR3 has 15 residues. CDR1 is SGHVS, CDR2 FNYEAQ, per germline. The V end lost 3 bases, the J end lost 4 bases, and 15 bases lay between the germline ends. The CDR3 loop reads CASSFSAGISTEAFF. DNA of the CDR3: TGTGCCAGCAGCTTCAGTGCGGGCATCAGCACTGAAGCTTTCTTT.

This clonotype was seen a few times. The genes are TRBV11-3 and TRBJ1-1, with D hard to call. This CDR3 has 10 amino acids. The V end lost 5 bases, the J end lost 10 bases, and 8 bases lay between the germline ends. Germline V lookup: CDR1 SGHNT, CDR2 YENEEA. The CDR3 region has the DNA TGTGCCAGCAGCGCCCCTGGAGCTTTCTTT. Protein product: CASSAPGAFF.

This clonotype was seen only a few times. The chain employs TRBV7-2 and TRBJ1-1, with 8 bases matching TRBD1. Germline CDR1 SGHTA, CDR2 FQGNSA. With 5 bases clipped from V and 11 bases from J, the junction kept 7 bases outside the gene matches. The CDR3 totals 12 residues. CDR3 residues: CASSLWTGKAFF. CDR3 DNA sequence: TGTGCCAGCAGCCTGTGGACAGGGAAGGCTTTCTTT.

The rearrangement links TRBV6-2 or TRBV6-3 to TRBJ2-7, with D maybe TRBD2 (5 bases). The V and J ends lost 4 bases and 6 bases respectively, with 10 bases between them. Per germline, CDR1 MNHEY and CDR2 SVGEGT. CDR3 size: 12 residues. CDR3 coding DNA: TGTGCCAGCAGTTTCGGGGTGCGCGAGCAGTACTTC. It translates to CASSFGVREQYF.

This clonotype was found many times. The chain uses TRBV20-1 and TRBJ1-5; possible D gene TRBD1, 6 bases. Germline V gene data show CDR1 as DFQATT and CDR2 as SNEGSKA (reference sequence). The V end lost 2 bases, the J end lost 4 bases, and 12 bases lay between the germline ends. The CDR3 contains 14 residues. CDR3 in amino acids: CSARTQGRNQPQHF. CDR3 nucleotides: TGCAGTGCTAGAACCCAGGGGAGGAATCAGCCCCAGCATTTT.

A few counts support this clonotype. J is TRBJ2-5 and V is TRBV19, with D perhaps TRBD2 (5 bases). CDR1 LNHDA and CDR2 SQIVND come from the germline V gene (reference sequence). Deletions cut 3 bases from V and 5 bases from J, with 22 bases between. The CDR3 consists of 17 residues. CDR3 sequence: CASSMSRGSAFEETQYF. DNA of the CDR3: TGTGCCAGTAGTATGTCTCGAGGGTCGGCGTTTGAGGAGACCCAGTACTTC.

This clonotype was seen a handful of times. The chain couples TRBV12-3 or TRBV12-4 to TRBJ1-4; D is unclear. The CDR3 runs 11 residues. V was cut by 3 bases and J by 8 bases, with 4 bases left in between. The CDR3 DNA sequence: TGTGCCAGCAGTTTGCAGGAAAAACTGTTTTTT. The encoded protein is CASSLQEKLFF.

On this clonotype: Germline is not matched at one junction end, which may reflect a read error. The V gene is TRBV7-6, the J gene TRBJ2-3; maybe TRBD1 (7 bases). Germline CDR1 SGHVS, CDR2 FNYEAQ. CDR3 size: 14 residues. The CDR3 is CGSGQGGGADTQYF. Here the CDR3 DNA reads TGTGGCAGCGGCCAGGGGGGAGGCGCAGATACGCAGTATTTT.

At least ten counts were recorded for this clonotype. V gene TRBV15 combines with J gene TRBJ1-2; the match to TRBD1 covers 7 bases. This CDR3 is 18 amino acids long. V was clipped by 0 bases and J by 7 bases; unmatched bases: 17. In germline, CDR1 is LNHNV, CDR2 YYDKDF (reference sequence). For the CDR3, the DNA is TGTGCCACCAGCAGAGACTCCCCAAACCACGACAGGGAAGGTGGCTACACCTTC. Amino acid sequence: CATSRDSPNHDREGGYTF.

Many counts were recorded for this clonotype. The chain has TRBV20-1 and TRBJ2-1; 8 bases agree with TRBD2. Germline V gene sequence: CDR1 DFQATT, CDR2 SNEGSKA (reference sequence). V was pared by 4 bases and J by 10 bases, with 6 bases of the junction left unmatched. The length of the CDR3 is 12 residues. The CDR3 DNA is TGCAGTGCTATAGAAGCGGGAGTAGAGCAGTTCTTC. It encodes CSAIEAGVEQFF.

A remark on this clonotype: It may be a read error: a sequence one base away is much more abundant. CDR3 in amino acids: CASEIKGGAGGYPF. CDR3 DNA sequence: TGTGCCAGCGAAATTAAGGGGGGAGCTGGAGGCTACCCCTTC. J is TRBJ1-2 and V is TRBV12-3 or TRBV12-4, with D possibly TRBD1 on 6 matching bases. The CDR3 consists of 14 residues.

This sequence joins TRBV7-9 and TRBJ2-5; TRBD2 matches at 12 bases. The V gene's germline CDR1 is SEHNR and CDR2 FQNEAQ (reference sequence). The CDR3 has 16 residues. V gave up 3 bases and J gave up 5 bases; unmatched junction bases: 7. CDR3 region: CASSLTGTSGSETQYF. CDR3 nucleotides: TGTGCCAGCAGCTTGACCGGGACTAGCGGGTCGGAGACCCAGTACTTC.

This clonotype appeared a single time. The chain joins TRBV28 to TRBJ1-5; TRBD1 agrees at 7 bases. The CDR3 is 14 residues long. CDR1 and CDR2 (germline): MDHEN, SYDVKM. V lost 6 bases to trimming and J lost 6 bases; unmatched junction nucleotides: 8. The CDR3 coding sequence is TGTGCCAGCAGAGGGGGCGGTAATGTTCAGCCCCAGCATTTT. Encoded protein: CASRGGGNVQPQHF. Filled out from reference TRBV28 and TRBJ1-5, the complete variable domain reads DVKVTQSSRYLVKRTGEKVFLECVQDMDHENMFWYRQDPGLGLRLIYFSYDVKMKEKGDIPEGYSVSREKKERFSLILESASTNQTSMYLCASRGGGNVQPQHFGDGTRLSIL.

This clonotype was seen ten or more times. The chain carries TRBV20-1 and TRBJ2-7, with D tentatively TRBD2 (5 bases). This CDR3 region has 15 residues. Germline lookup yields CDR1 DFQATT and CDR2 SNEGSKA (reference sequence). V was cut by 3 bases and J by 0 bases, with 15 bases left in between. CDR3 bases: TGCAGTGCTAGTTCCGGGGTTGCGAGCTCCTACGAGCAGTACTTC. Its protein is CSASSGVASSYEQYF.

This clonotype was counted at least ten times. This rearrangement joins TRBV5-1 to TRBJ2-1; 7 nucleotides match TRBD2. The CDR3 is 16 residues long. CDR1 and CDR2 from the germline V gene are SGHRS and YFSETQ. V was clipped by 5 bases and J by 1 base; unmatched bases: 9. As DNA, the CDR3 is TGCGCCAGCAGACCCCTTGCGGGGGAATCCTACAATGAGCAGTTCTTC. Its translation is CASRPLAGESYNEQFF.

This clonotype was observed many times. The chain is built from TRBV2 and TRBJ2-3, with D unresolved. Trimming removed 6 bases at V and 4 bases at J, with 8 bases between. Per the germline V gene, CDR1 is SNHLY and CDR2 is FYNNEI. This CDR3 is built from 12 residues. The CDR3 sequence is CASRKVPDTQYF. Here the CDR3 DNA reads TGTGCCAGCAGGAAGGTCCCAGATACGCAGTATTTT.